The 20 T cell receptor beta chains given below trace back to one sample, sequenced in a study of spatial heterogeneity in lung cancer. Time point: sample taken at primary tumor resection. Whole RNA obtained from tumor, nontumor lung or frozen PBMC underwent sequencing without sorting. A single record per CDR3 protein comes from TCRdb applying MiXCR to the 5' RACE reads. The data contain around 41,000 distinct CDR3 sequences, around 7.1% of them singletons. The specimen comprised PBMCs, sampled at surgery. Receptors originate from a female donor with early-stage non-small cell lung cancer.

This clonotype was observed many times. The chain carries TRBV7-2 and TRBJ1-2; no definite D call. Germline assignment: CDR1 SGHTA and CDR2 FQGNSA. The CDR3 covers 11 residues. The germline V and J ends were trimmed by 4 bases and 0 bases, with 0 bases remaining between them. The CDR3 is CASSSNYGYTF. The CDR3 bases are TGTGCCAGCAGCTCTAACTATGGCTACACCTTC.

The V gene is TRBV12-3 or TRBV12-4, the J gene TRBJ2-2; 7 nucleotides line up with TRBD1. V lost 5 bases, J lost 10 bases, and 13 bases stayed unmatched. The length of the CDR3 is 15 residues. The CDR3 DNA reads TGTGCCAGCAGTATCCGGACAGGTTCGGATGCGGAGCTGTTTTTT. Its translation: CASSIRTGSDAELFF.

This clonotype was seen repeatedly, ten times or more. The V call is TRBV5-4, the J call TRBJ1-2, with D unclear. The germline gives CDR1 SGHNT, CDR2 YYREEE (reference sequence). V shed 4 bases and J shed 2 bases, with 9 bases lying between them. The CDR3 has 13 residues. The CDR3 nucleotides read TGTGCCAGCAGCGCCTCATTGAACTATGGCTACACCTTC. It codes for CASSASLNYGYTF.

The genes are TRBV9 and TRBJ1-1; D ambiguous. Germline-derived CDR1 and CDR2 are SGDLS and YYNGEE. CDR3 length equals 18 residues. V lost 1 base and J lost 6, with 25 bases in between. The CDR3 reads CASSVSASRDGVTPEAFF. In nucleotides, the CDR3 is TGTGCCAGCAGCGTATCAGCCTCTCGCGATGGGGTCACTCCTGAAGCTTTCTTT.

This clonotype has at least ten counts. V and J are TRBV6-6 and TRBJ2-3, with 8 bases that match TRBD2. V lost 6 bases and J lost 14; bases outside the gene matches: 7. Germline V gives CDR1 MNHNY, CDR2 SVGAGI (reference sequence). The CDR3 spans 11 residues. In nucleotides, the CDR3 is TGTGCCAGCAGCTCCGGGACTAGTGTGTATTTT. Encoded protein: CASSSGTSVYF.

This clonotype came up many times. The CDR3 sequence: CASSPDRGSYEQYF. The CDR3 DNA follows: TGTGCCAGCAGCCCGGACCGCGGATCCTACGAGCAGTACTTC. This rearrangement joins TRBV6-5 to TRBJ2-7; D gene unclear. This CDR3 contains 14 residues. Per the germline V gene, CDR1 is MNHEY and CDR2 is SVGAGI. Trimming shortened V by 6 bases and J by 1 base, and 13 bases separated the two germline ends.

The rearrangement uses TRBV20-1 and TRBJ2-7; 7 nucleotides match TRBD1. The trim removed 4 bases at V and 0 bases at J, leaving 6 bases unmatched. In germline, CDR1 is DFQATT, CDR2 SNEGSKA (reference sequence). The CDR3 covers 14 residues. DNA of the CDR3: TGCAGTGCTATCGACAGGGCGAGCTCCTACGAGCAGTACTTC. This translates into CSAIDRASSYEQYF.

This clonotype was detected many times. This chain uses TRBV20-1 with TRBJ1-4, with 7 bases fitting TRBD1. The CDR3 totals 12 residues. V lost 0 bases to trimming and J lost 10 bases; unmatched junction nucleotides: 2. Germline values: CDR1 DFQATT, CDR2 SNEGSKA (reference sequence). The CDR3 spells CSARDQGGKLFF. CDR3 bases: TGCAGTGCTAGAGATCAGGGGGGAAAACTGTTTTTT.

V and J are TRBV28 and TRBJ1-2; 11 bases are a match to TRBD1. The V gene end was trimmed by 6 bases and the J gene end by 7 bases; junction bases not matched to a gene: 7. The CDR3 has 14 residues. Germline V gene data show CDR1 as MDHEN and CDR2 as SYDVKM. Here the CDR3 reads CASSLGQGASGYTF. CDR3 coding DNA: TGTGCCAGCAGCTTAGGACAGGGGGCGTCTGGCTACACCTTC.

The V gene is TRBV10-3, the J gene TRBJ2-3; 15 positions agree with TRBD2. CDR3 length: 19 residues. Trimming at V came to 3 bases and at J to 4 bases, leaving 11 bases not matched to a gene. Germline CDR1 reads ENHRY; CDR2 reads SYGVKD. The CDR3: CAISERTSGGASQADTQYF. In nucleotides, the CDR3 is TGTGCCATCAGTGAAAGGACTAGCGGGGGGGCCTCCCAGGCAGATACGCAGTATTTT.

This clonotype was seen at least ten times. This chain connects TRBV18 to TRBJ1-5; no reliable D call. Between the trimmed V and J ends, which lost 6 bases and 1 base, there was a span of 19 bases. Germline V lookup: CDR1 KGHSH, CDR2 LQKENI. The CDR3 totals 17 residues. CDR3 protein: CASSLAGGLPSNQPQHF. CDR3 in DNA: TGTGCCAGCTCCCTTGCAGGAGGGCTGCCGAGCAATCAGCCCCAGCATTTT.

This clonotype was seen repeatedly, ten times or more. The CDR3 DNA reads TGTGCCAGCGGGGGATCACAGGGTTTGTACGAGCAGTACTTC. Translated, it gives CASGGSQGLYEQYF. This rearrangement joins TRBV27 to TRBJ2-7, with D perhaps TRBD1 (6 bases). This CDR3 is 14 amino acids long. The V end lost 8 bases, the J end lost 4 bases, and 18 bases lay between the germline ends. Germline V gene lookup returns CDR1 MNHEY and CDR2 SMNVEV (reference sequence).

This chain links TRBV20-1 with TRBJ1-2, with D hard to call. Trimming took off 2 bases at V and 7 bases at J, with 14 bases between the two ends. This CDR3 is 13 amino acids long. Germline CDR1 and CDR2: DFQATT and SNEGSKA (reference sequence). CDR3 region: CSARLAGSGGYTF. The CDR3 DNA reads TGCAGTGCTAGATTGGCAGGAAGCGGTGGCTACACCTTC.

The chain carries TRBV5-4 and TRBJ1-1; a weak D match, TRBD1 (5 bases). The CDR3 is made up of 16 amino acids. The V gene lost 0 bases and the J gene lost 6 bases, with 18 bases spanning the gap. Germline assignment: CDR1 SGHNT and CDR2 YYREEE (reference sequence). The CDR3 DNA reads TGTGCCAGCAGCTTGGCATTACCCCGGGGGAGCCCTGAAGCTTTCTTT. Its protein product is CASSLALPRGSPEAFF.

This clonotype was counted many times. This chain connects TRBV5-1 to TRBJ2-1; the match to TRBD2 covers 13 bases. This CDR3 comprises 16 residues. With 4 bases clipped from V and 7 bases from J, the junction kept 8 bases outside the gene matches. Germline CDR1 and CDR2: SGHRS and YFSETQ. The CDR3 loop is CASSGTSGAPLNEQFF. CDR3 DNA sequence: TGCGCCAGCAGCGGGACTAGCGGGGCGCCCCTAAATGAGCAGTTCTTC.

The table lists this clonotype with many counts. A junction boundary mismatches the germline segment, possibly from a read error. J is TRBJ2-5 and V is TRBV29-1, with TRBD1 as a possible D gene (5 bases). CDR1 is SQVTM, CDR2 ANQGSEA, per germline. The CDR3 totals 13 residues. DNA of the CDR3: TGCAGCGTCGAAGACCAGGGAACCGGGACCCAGTACTTC. Its translation: CSVEDQGTGTQYF.

There are many counts of this clonotype. The V and J genes are TRBV10-3 and TRBJ2-5; 12 bases align to TRBD2. V trimming: 2 bases; J trimming: 2 bases; junction bases outside the gene matches: 0. This CDR3 is built from 15 residues. CDR1 is ENHRY, CDR2 SYGVKD, per germline. CDR3 amino acids: CAISEGLAGQETQYF. DNA of the CDR3: TGTGCCATCAGTGAGGGACTAGCGGGACAAGAGACCCAGTACTTC.

This clonotype was seen many times. This chain links TRBV20-1 with TRBJ2-7; 10 bases fit TRBD1. With V trimmed by 4 bases and J by 5 bases, 8 bases remained unmatched. In germline, CDR1 is DFQATT, CDR2 SNEGSKA (reference sequence). The CDR3 is 14 residues long. CDR3 DNA sequence: TGCAGTGCTATCCGGGACAGGGGAGGCGACGAGCAGTACTTC. Translating it yields CSAIRDRGGDEQYF.

This clonotype was seen ten or more times. The genes are TRBV20-1 and TRBJ1-1; D call uncertain. The germline V gene has CDR1 DFQATT and CDR2 SNEGSKA (reference sequence). V lost 3 bases and J lost 1, with 15 bases in between. The CDR3 extends over 15 amino acids. The CDR3 nucleotides read TGCAGTGCTAGGAGACCTGGTCCCTCGAACACTGAAGCTTTCTTT. This encodes CSARRPGPSNTEAFF.

Many counts were recorded for this clonotype. The chain employs TRBV4-1 and TRBJ2-7, with D perhaps TRBD1 or TRBD2 (6 bases each). CDR1 is MGHRA and CDR2 is YSYEKL in the germline V gene. The CDR3 is 13 amino acids. Trimming stripped 1 base from V and 9 bases from J, with 13 bases between. This chain's CDR3 is CASSQGDWGAQYF. DNA for the CDR3: TGCGCCAGCAGCCAAGGGGATTGGGGGGCGCAGTACTTC.